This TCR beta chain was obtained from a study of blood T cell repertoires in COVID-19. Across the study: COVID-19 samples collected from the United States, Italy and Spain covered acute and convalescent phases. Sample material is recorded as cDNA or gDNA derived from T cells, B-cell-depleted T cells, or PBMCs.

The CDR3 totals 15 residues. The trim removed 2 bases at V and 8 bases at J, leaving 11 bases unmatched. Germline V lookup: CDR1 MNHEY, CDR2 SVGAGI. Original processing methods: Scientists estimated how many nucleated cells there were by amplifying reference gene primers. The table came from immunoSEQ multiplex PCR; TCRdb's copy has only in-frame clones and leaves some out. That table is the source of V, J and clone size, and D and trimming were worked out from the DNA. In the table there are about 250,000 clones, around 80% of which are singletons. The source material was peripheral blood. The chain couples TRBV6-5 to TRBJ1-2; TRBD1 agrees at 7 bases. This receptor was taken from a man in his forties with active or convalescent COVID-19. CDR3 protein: CASSYRQGDPRGYTF. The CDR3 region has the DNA TGTGCCAGCAGTTACCGACAGGGCGACCCCCGGGGCTACACCTTC.